Sequencing of this T cell receptor beta chain was carried out in a study of T cells in Graves' hyperthyroidism and ophthalmopathy. CDR3 size: 12 residues. Germline CDR1 SGHTA, CDR2 FQGTGA. V was pared by 2 bases and J by 10 bases, with 9 bases between. RNA transcripts yielded amplified TCR beta CDR3 regions. Using the HTBI primer set, a first-round RT-PCR was run on the TCR CDR3. TCRdb reprocessed the multiplex PCR reads with MiXCR, giving one entry per CDR3 protein. In the table there are approximately 380,000 distinct CDR3 sequences, more than 12% of which are singletons. Material: blood. The sequence was obtained from a man aged 50 to 59 with Graves' ophthalmopathy. The chain uses TRBV7-3 and TRBJ2-1; D tentatively reads TRBD1 or TRBD2 (5 bases each). CDR3 protein: CASSLGGTEQFF. DNA of the CDR3: TGTGCCAGCAGCTTAGGGGGAACCGAGCAGTTCTTC.